These T cell receptor beta chains were read from a single sample in a study of T-cell reconstitution after alpha-beta-depleted transplantation in children. TCRdb reprocessed the PCR reads with MiXCR, giving one entry per CDR3 protein. The repertoire holds hundreds of thousands of distinct CDR3 sequences, with over 10% as singletons. The specimen comprised PBMCs, sampled before TCRalphabeta/CD19-depleted stem cell transplant. Source of these receptors: a girl aged 2 to 10 with congenital amegakaryocytic thrombocytopenia, due to receive a stem cell transplant. The CDR3 runs from the conserved cysteine through the conserved F or W. D genes are given only for firm matches. Not all rows give a size; the values are once, few, many and, for expanded clones, a class.

j_gene	abundance	d_gene	v_gene	CDR3nt	CDR3aa
TRBJ1-2	few	TRBD1	TRBV28	TGTGCCAGCAGTTCCCCCAACAGGGGGTTCGGTGGCTACACCTTC	CASSSPNRGFGGYTF
TRBJ2-3	.	TRBD1	TRBV5-1	TGCGCCAGCAGCGATCGACAGGGTCAGGATACGCAGTATTTT	CASSDRQGQDTQYF
TRBJ2-1	.	TRBD2	TRBV30	TGTGCCGGCTGTAGCGGGAGCTCCTACAATGAGCAGTTCTTC	CAGCSGSSYNEQFF
TRBJ2-7	few	.	TRBV7-2	TGTGCCAGCAGCTCCAGGGGCCAGCGGTCCTACGAGCAGTACTTC	CASSSRGQRSYEQYF
TRBJ2-1	many	.	TRBV28	TGTGCCAGCAGTTTGTTGCAGGGGATAACTTATGAGCAGTTCTTC	CASSLLQGITYEQFF
TRBJ2-2	.	TRBD1	TRBV20-1	TGCAGTGCTCCAGACAGGGGTCGGACCGGGGAGCTGTTTTTT	CSAPDRGRTGELFF
TRBJ1-2	.	.	TRBV5-1	TGCGCCAGCAGCTTGGGGCCGTGGGAAGGTGGGGGACGCGACTATGGCTACACCTTC	CASSLGPWEGGGRDYGYTF
TRBJ2-1	many	.	TRBV15	TGTGCCACCAGCAGAGATTTAGCGGACAATGAGCAGTTCTTC	CATSRDLADNEQFF
TRBJ1-2	many	TRBD1	TRBV20-1	TGCAGTGCTAGTCAGGTGGGGGGACAGGACTATGGCTACACCTTC	CSASQVGGQDYGYTF
TRBJ2-3	many	.	TRBV20-1	TGCAGTGCGACCTCGAGAGGGGCGAGAACAGATACGCAGTATTTT	CSATSRGARTDTQYF